This T cell receptor beta chain originates from a study of blood T cell repertoires in COVID-19. About the study: COVID-19 samples from acute and convalescent phases originated in the United States, Italy and Spain. PBMCs, B-cell-depleted T cells, or T cells were the source of the cDNA or gDNA that made up the material.

Original processing notes: Reference gene primers were amplified, and this amplification served to estimate nucleated cell counts. TCRdb's table, derived via immunoSEQ multiplex PCR, lists solely in-frame clones and lacks some. The V and J calls and clone size are taken from that table; D and trimming were inferred from the DNA. Altogether 200,000 to 250,000 clones are present, around 80% being singletons, with the ten largest covering approximately 6%. The CDR3 consists of 15 residues. V was clipped by 5 bases and J by 9 bases; unmatched bases: 12. From germline, CDR1 is SNHLY and CDR2 FYNNEI. The TCR sequence derives from a woman aged 70 to 79 with acute or convalescent COVID-19. J is TRBJ2-1 and V is TRBV2; 8 positions agree with TRBD2. The sample comprised peripheral blood. This CDR3 is CASSPLEGLDIEQFF. DNA of the CDR3: TGTGCCAGCAGTCCCTTGGAGGGACTAGATATTGAGCAGTTCTTC.